One and the same sample provided the 10 T cell receptor beta chains below, sequenced in a study of response to subunit inactivated influenza vaccine. Each CDR3 protein is one row after TCRdb ran MiXCR on the RT-PCR reads. The sample shows about 190,000 distinct CDR3 sequences, 13% to 15% of them seen only once. The sequenced sample was CD8+ T cells sorted from PBMCs, obtained roughly 5 days after vaccination. The receptors here all came from a man in his forties or fifties who received an inactivated influenza vaccine.

V gene TRBV4-1 combines with J gene TRBJ1-1; D may be TRBD1 (5 bases). The CDR3 totals 14 residues. Trimming shortened V by 1 base and J by 1 base, and 7 bases separated the two germline ends. Germline V gene data show CDR1 as MGHRA and CDR2 as YSYEKL. The CDR3 DNA reads as TGCGCCAGCAGCCAAGCTACAGGGAACACTGAAGCTTTCTTT. Translated, it gives CASSQATGNTEAFF.

Remarks on this clonotype: One end of the junction varies from germline; a read error may be responsible. This chain links TRBV4-3 with TRBJ2-7; 11 nucleotides match TRBD2. Per the germline V gene, CDR1 is LGHNA and CDR2 is YSLEER. The CDR3 extends over 16 amino acids. The CDR3 DNA is TGCGCCATCAGCCAAGGGACTAGCGGATACCCCTACGAGCAGTACTGG. It is translated as CAISQGTSGYPYEQYW.

The J gene is TRBJ2-7, the V gene TRBV12-3 or TRBV12-4, with D tentatively TRBD1 or TRBD2 (6 bases each). The CDR3 length is 16 residues. V was clipped by 0 bases and J by 5 bases, with 17 bases between them. The CDR3: CASSLAPGAGTDEQYF. CDR3 DNA: TGTGCCAGCAGTTTAGCGCCGGGGGCGGGAACCGACGAGCAGTACTTC.

The chain joins TRBV2 to TRBJ2-7; 12 bases fit TRBD2. The CDR3 loop spans 16 amino acids. Trimming at V came to 4 bases and at J to 2 bases, leaving 6 bases not matched to a gene. Germline CDR1 is SNHLY and CDR2 is FYNNEI. The CDR3 is CASSGWTSGAAYEQYF. As DNA, the CDR3 is TGTGCCAGCAGTGGATGGACTAGCGGGGCCGCCTACGAGCAGTACTTC.

The chain combines TRBV6-2 or TRBV6-3 with TRBJ2-5; the match to TRBD2 covers 7 bases. Per the germline V gene, CDR1 is MNHEY and CDR2 is SVGEGT. Losses at the gene ends were 5 bases for V and 5 bases for J; bases not matched to a gene: 8. The CDR3 runs 14 residues. Here the CDR3 reads CASSAFLGGETQYF. CDR3 sequence (DNA): TGTGCCAGCAGTGCCTTTTTGGGAGGGGAGACCCAGTACTTC.

This clonotype was seen only a few times. V is TRBV4-3 and J is TRBJ2-3; 11 bases fit TRBD1. Germline CDR1 is LGHNA and CDR2 is YSLEER. V was pared by 3 bases and J by 4 bases, with 6 bases of the junction left unmatched. CDR3 length: 16 residues. In DNA form, the CDR3 reads TGCGCCAGCAGCCATAGAGGACAGGGGGCGGCAGATACGCAGTATTTT. Protein product: CASSHRGQGAADTQYF.

CDR3 region: CAISDRGGTDTQYF. The CDR3 nucleotides are TGTGCCATCAGTGATAGGGGGGGCACAGATACGCAGTATTTT. V gene TRBV10-3 combines with J gene TRBJ2-3; D tentatively fits TRBD1 or TRBD2 (6 bases each). The CDR3 contains 14 residues. Trimming took off 3 bases at V and 1 base at J, with 8 bases between the two ends. Germline V gene sequence: CDR1 ENHRY, CDR2 SYGVKD.

This sequence joins TRBV13 and TRBJ2-5, with TRBD2 as a possible D gene (6 bases). Germline lookup yields CDR1 PRHDT and CDR2 FYEKMQ (reference sequence). The ends were cut back, 5 bases at V and 2 bases at J, with 18 bases in the middle. CDR3 length equals 16 residues. Here the CDR3 reads CASSQTGVEGQETQYF. Here the CDR3 DNA reads TGTGCCAGCAGCCAAACGGGAGTCGAGGGTCAAGAGACCCAGTACTTC.

This clonotype was recorded a few times. This rearrangement joins TRBV6-4 to TRBJ2-3, with 11 positions matching TRBD2. From germline, CDR1 is MRHNA and CDR2 SNTAGT. The CDR3 has 17 residues. With V trimmed by 5 bases and J by 2 bases, 9 bases remained unmatched. The CDR3 DNA reads as TGTGCCAGCAGTCCCACCTTAGCGGGGGGGGTCACAGATACGCAGTATTTT. Amino acids: CASSPTLAGGVTDTQYF.

The table lists this clonotype with a few counts. The V and J genes are TRBV12-3 or TRBV12-4 and TRBJ1-5; D gene ambiguous. This CDR3 spans 13 amino acids. Trimming removed 4 bases at V and 8 bases at J, with 12 bases between. CDR3 in DNA: TGTGCCAGCAGTTCGCGGGAACCGGAGCCCCAGCATTTT. Residues: CASSSREPEPQHF.